These 19 T cell receptor beta chains came from one sample sequenced in a study of cytomegalovirus exposure and HLA in healthy donors. Profiling relied on immunoSEQ multiplex PCR, and the TCRdb table lists in-frame clones only, not all of them. The sample contains 90,000 to 140,000 clones, around 87% of which appear only once. The sample comprised PBMCs. Source of these receptors: a woman under 30 in good health and CMV-seropositive.

This chain uses TRBV7-9 with TRBJ2-4, with TRBD2 as a possible D gene (5 bases). Germline loops: CDR1 SEHNR, CDR2 FQNEAQ (reference sequence). The CDR3 covers 16 residues. Trimming took off 2 bases at V and 1 base at J, with 12 bases between the two ends. The CDR3 nucleotides are TGTGCCAGCAGCTTATCCCTAGCTGAGGCCAAAAACATTCAGTACTTC. Amino acid sequence: CASSLSLAEAKNIQYF.

J is TRBJ2-7 and V is TRBV11-2; D possibly corresponds to TRBD1 (6 bases). Germline values: CDR1 SGHAT, CDR2 FQNNGV. The V gene lost 11 bases and the J gene lost 7 bases, with 18 bases spanning the gap. This CDR3 region has 12 residues. The CDR3 region is CASGWGLREQYF. In DNA form, the CDR3 reads TGTGCCTCCGGATGGGGGCTGAGGGAGCAGTACTTC.

The chain employs TRBV27 and TRBJ2-7; 9 nucleotides agree with TRBD2. After removal of 5 bases from V and 0 bases from J, the junction contained 5 bases not matched to a gene. The CDR3 has 15 amino acids. Germline CDR1 reads MNHEY; CDR2 reads SMNVEV (reference sequence). This chain's CDR3 is CASSRSGGPSYEQYF. The CDR3 coding sequence is TGTGCCAGCAGTCGGAGCGGGGGGCCCTCCTACGAGCAGTACTTC.

The V gene is TRBV5-1, the J gene TRBJ1-5; perhaps TRBD1 as D (6 bases). This CDR3 is built from 15 residues. The germline CDR1 and CDR2 sequences are SGHRS and YFSETQ. Trimming removed 1 base at V and 3 bases at J, with 11 bases between. The CDR3, as DNA: TGCGCCAGCAGCTTGCTCGCAGGGGACAATCAGCCCCAGCATTTT. It yields the protein CASSLLAGDNQPQHF.

V and J are TRBV6-5 and TRBJ2-2; no definite D call. CDR3 size: 13 residues. Germline loops: CDR1 MNHEY, CDR2 SVGAGI. The ends were cut back, 6 bases at V and 6 bases at J, with 11 bases in the middle. In nucleotides, the CDR3 is TGTGCCAGCAGGCGAGGAGCCGCCGGGGAGCTGTTTTTT. Translating gives CASRRGAAGELFF.

In its sample, this clone was seen a few times. The genes are TRBV6-1 and TRBJ1-5; no clear D gene. The ends were cut back, 9 bases at V and 4 bases at J, with 13 bases in the middle. The CDR3 is made up of 13 amino acids. CDR1 and CDR2 (germline): MNHNS, SASEGT. In DNA form, the CDR3 reads TGTGCCAGTACCCTCAGGAGGAATCAGCCCCAGCATTTT. The encoded protein is CASTLRRNQPQHF.

V and J are TRBV4-1 and TRBJ1-2; D is perhaps TRBD1 (5 bases). V gave up 1 base and J gave up 6 bases, with 18 bases separating them. From germline, CDR1 is MGHRA and CDR2 YSYEKL. The CDR3 is 16 amino acids. CDR3 protein: CASSQVIREPRDGYTF. CDR3 sequence (DNA): TGCGCCAGCAGCCAAGTTATAAGGGAACCCAGGGATGGCTACACCTTC.

V usage is TRBV28 and J usage is TRBJ1-1; D perhaps matches TRBD1 (5 bases). Germline CDR1 is MDHEN and CDR2 is SYDVKM. The ends were cut back, 6 bases at V and 4 bases at J, with 12 bases in the middle. The CDR3 sequence is 13 residues long. The CDR3 nucleotides are TGTGCCAGCAGCTTGGGGGGGAGCACTGAAGCTTTCTTT. This sequence encodes CASSLGGSTEAFF.

The chain is built from TRBV9 and TRBJ2-3; 8 nucleotides match TRBD1. Trimming at V came to 3 bases and at J to 1 base, leaving 7 bases not matched to a gene. Germline CDR1 is SGDLS and CDR2 is YYNGEE. The CDR3 contains 16 residues. The CDR3 protein is CASSEQGAPGTDTQYF. As DNA, the CDR3 is TGTGCCAGCAGCGAGCAGGGGGCGCCCGGCACAGATACGCAGTATTTT.

The gene calls are TRBV10-3 and TRBJ1-2; D uncertain. Looked up from germline, CDR1 is ENHRY and CDR2 is SYGVKD. V shed 4 bases and J shed 6 bases, with 9 bases lying between them. The CDR3 spans 12 residues. The CDR3 DNA sequence: TGTGCCATCAGTGGCGGGGTTAATGGCTACACCTTC. Amino acid sequence: CAISGGVNGYTF.

V gene TRBV19 combines with J gene TRBJ2-5, with a possible D match to TRBD1 (5 bases). Trimming took off 5 bases at V and 5 bases at J, with 12 bases between the two ends. The germline V gene encodes CDR1 LNHDA and CDR2 SQIVND (reference sequence). The CDR3 length is 13 residues. The CDR3 bases are TGTGCCAGTAGTCACCAGGGTTGGGAGACCCAGTACTTC. Encoded protein: CASSHQGWETQYF.

V gene TRBV19 combines with J gene TRBJ2-7, with no clear D. The CDR3 has 13 residues. Trimming cost V 4 bases and J 3 bases, with 10 bases left between them. Germline loops: CDR1 LNHDA, CDR2 SQIVND (reference sequence). CDR3 sequence reads: CASSTTVYYEQYF. In DNA form, the CDR3 reads TGTGCCAGTAGTACCACAGTTTACTACGAGCAGTACTTC.

The gene calls are TRBV11-2 and TRBJ2-2, with 8 bases fitting TRBD2. CDR1 SGHAT and CDR2 FQNNGV come from the germline V gene. The CDR3 loop spans 15 amino acids. J was trimmed by 5 bases and V by 5 bases; bases with no gene match: 7. The CDR3 DNA follows: TGTGCCAGCAGCCCTGGCGGGGGGCAAACCGGGGAGCTGTTTTTT. Translation: CASSPGGGQTGELFF.

This chain joins TRBV10-1 and TRBJ2-2, with a weak D call TRBD2 (7 bases). The length of the CDR3 is 15 residues. The germline CDR1 and CDR2 sequences are WNHNN and SYGVQD (reference sequence). Trimming took off 4 bases at V and 3 bases at J, with 12 bases between the two ends. CDR3 nucleotide sequence: TGCGCCAGCAGTGCGGGGGGCAGCTACACCGGGGAGCTGTTTTTT. Translated, it gives CASSAGGSYTGELFF.

This chain uses TRBV15 with TRBJ2-7; TRBD2 matches at 8 bases. The junction had 9 bases not matched to a gene; V was cut back by 1 base and J by 7 bases. The germline CDR1 and CDR2 sequences are LNHNV and YYDKDF (reference sequence). CDR3 length equals 15 residues. CDR3 loop: CATSRGPGRGGEQYF. CDR3 nucleotide sequence: TGTGCCACCAGCAGAGGCCCTGGACGGGGGGGAGAGCAGTACTTC. Full variable domain (remainder filled in from reference TRBV15 and TRBJ2-7): DAMVIQNPRYQVTQFGKPVTLSCSQTLNHNVMYWYQQKSSQAPKLLFHYYDKDFNNEADTPDNFQSRRPNTSFCFLDIRSPGLGDTAMYLCATSRGPGRGGEQYFGPGTRLTVT.

The CDR3 is CASSSDRGRSPLHF. The DNA for the CDR3 is TGTGCCAGCAGCAGCGACAGGGGGCGTTCACCCCTCCACTTT. V usage is TRBV2 and J usage is TRBJ1-6; 10 bases line up with TRBD1. CDR3 length: 14 residues. Germline V gives CDR1 SNHLY, CDR2 FYNNEI. Losses at the gene ends were 6 bases for V and 9 bases for J; bases not matched to a gene: 5.

V gene TRBV14 combines with J gene TRBJ2-4, with D possibly being TRBD2 (6 bases). Deletions cut 2 bases from V and 0 bases from J, with 14 bases between. CDR3 length: 17 residues. In germline, CDR1 is SGHDN, CDR2 FVKESK. As DNA, the CDR3 is TGTGCCAGCAGCCAATCGCGGGGCGGCGAAGCCAAAAACATTCAGTACTTC. As protein: CASSQSRGGEAKNIQYF.

This chain links TRBV28 with TRBJ1-1; possibly TRBD1 for D (5 bases). The V end lost 3 bases, the J end lost 3 bases, and 11 bases lay between the germline ends. In germline, CDR1 is MDHEN, CDR2 SYDVKM. This CDR3 is built from 14 residues. The CDR3 spells CASSFPWGDTEAFF. Here the CDR3 DNA reads TGTGCCAGCAGTTTCCCCTGGGGCGACACTGAAGCTTTCTTT. The full variable domain, its missing parts supplied by reference TRBV28 and TRBJ1-1, is DVKVTQSSRYLVKRTGEKVFLECVQDMDHENMFWYRQDPGLGLRLIYFSYDVKMKEKGDIPEGYSVSREKKERFSLILESASTNQTSMYLCASSFPWGDTEAFFGQGTRLTVV.

This chain links TRBV6-4 with TRBJ2-5; possibly TRBD2 for D (5 bases). The CDR3 totals 12 residues. Trimming removed 1 base from V and 5 bases from J, with 5 bases in between. Germline values: CDR1 MRHNA, CDR2 SNTAGT. The CDR3 DNA follows: TGTGCCAGCAGTGACTGGAGGGAGACCCAGTACTTC. It translates to CASSDWRETQYF.